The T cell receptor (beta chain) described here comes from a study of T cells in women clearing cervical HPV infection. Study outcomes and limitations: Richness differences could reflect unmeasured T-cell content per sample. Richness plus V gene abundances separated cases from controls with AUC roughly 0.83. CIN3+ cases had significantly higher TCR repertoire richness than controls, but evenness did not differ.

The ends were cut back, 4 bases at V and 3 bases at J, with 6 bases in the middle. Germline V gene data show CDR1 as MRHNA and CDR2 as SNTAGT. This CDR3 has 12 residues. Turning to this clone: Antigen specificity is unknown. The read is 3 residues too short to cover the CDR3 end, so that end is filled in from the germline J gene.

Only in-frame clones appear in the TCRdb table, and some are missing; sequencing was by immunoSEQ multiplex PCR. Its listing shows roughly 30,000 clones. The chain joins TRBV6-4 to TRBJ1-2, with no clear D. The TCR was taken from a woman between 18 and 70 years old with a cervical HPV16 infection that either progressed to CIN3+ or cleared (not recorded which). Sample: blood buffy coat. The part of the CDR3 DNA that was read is TGTGCCAGCAGTGTCCAGGACTATGGC. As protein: CASSVQDYG. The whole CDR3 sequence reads CASSVQDYGYTF.